Presented here are 17 T cell receptor beta chains from one specimen sequenced in a study of beta chain features in type 1 diabetes. Expressed TCRB transcripts were sequenced because the entire RNA isolate underwent reverse transcription. The repertoire was sequenced with immunoSEQ multiplex PCR; TCRdb's copy has only in-frame clones and lacks some. The sample has 900,000 or so clones, 17% seen once; the top ten hold 0.02% to 0.025%. The sample taken for sequencing was naive CD4+ T cells from blood. These receptors came from a woman aged 18 to 35 in good health.

J is TRBJ2-5 and V is TRBV19; 8 nucleotides match TRBD1. Germline V gene lookup returns CDR1 LNHDA and CDR2 SQIVND (reference sequence). The CDR3 has 13 amino acids. The J segment lost 5 bases and the V segment lost 3 bases, leaving 2 bases of the junction unmatched. This chain's CDR3 is CASSIHRGETQYF. As DNA, the CDR3 is TGTGCCAGTAGTATCCACAGGGGGGAGACCCAGTACTTC.

V usage is TRBV7-2 and J usage is TRBJ2-1; 10 positions agree with TRBD2. Trimming removed 3 bases from V and 12 bases from J; junction bases left unmatched: 11. The CDR3 contains 15 residues. The germline V gene has CDR1 SGHTA and CDR2 FQGNSA. For the CDR3, the DNA is TGTGCCAGCAGCTTGGAAGCGGGAGGGCCCTCTGGGCAGTTCTTC. Its protein is CASSLEAGGPSGQFF.

This clone showed up just a few times. CDR3 nucleotide sequence: TGTGCCAGCAGTGAAGAAAGGGCAGGGTGGTATCAGCCCCAGCATTTT. Encoded protein: CASSEERAGWYQPQHF. The J gene is TRBJ1-5, the V gene TRBV6-1; perhaps TRBD1 as D (5 bases). Germline V CDR1 and CDR2: MNHNS, SASEGT. The CDR3 extends over 16 amino acids. The germline V and J ends were trimmed by 1 base and 5 bases, with 15 bases remaining between them.

The V and J genes are TRBV6-5 and TRBJ2-2, with D possibly TRBD2 on 6 matching bases. From germline, CDR1 is MNHEY and CDR2 SVGAGI. Trimming removed 4 bases at V and 7 bases at J, with 16 bases between. The CDR3 consists of 15 residues. For the CDR3, the DNA is TGTGCCAGCAGTTTAGTGGCAGGCGGGGTCGGGGAGCTGTTTTTT. Translated: CASSLVAGGVGELFF.

This sequence joins TRBV4-2 and TRBJ2-6; 7 bases fit TRBD1. Per the germline V gene, CDR1 is LGHNA and CDR2 is YNFKEQ. The CDR3 length is 17 residues. The trim removed 2 bases at V and 0 bases at J, leaving 4 bases unmatched. The DNA of the CDR3 is TGTGCCAGCAGCCAAACAGGGGCCGCCTCTGGGGCCAACGTCCTGACTTTC. Amino acid sequence: CASSQTGAASGANVLTF.

The chain is built from TRBV5-1 and TRBJ2-2, with D unresolved. Germline V gives CDR1 SGHRS, CDR2 YFSETQ. With 0 bases removed from V and 0 bases from J, the gap between germline ends came to 9 bases. CDR3 length: 16 amino acids. CDR3 in DNA: TGCGCCAGCAGCTTGGGTGGTTTTGCGAACACCGGGGAGCTGTTTTTT. This encodes CASSLGGFANTGELFF.

The chain has TRBV7-2 and TRBJ1-2; 12 positions agree with TRBD1. This CDR3 contains 19 residues. The V gene end was trimmed by 2 bases and the J gene end by 8 bases; junction bases not matched to a gene: 18. Germline V gene sequence: CDR1 SGHTA, CDR2 FQGNSA. Here the CDR3 DNA reads TGTGCCAGCAGCTTAACTTATATCGACCCGGGACAGGGGGCGGAGGGCTACACCTTC. Translating it yields CASSLTYIDPGQGAEGYTF. Full variable domain (remainder filled in from reference TRBV7-2 and TRBJ1-2): GAGVSQSPSNKVTEKGKDVELRCDPISGHTALYWYRQSLGQGLEFLIYFQGNSAPDKSGLPSDRFSAERTGGSVSTLTIQRTQQEDSAVYLCASSLTYIDPGQGAEGYTFGSGTRLTVV.

This chain connects TRBV7-8 to TRBJ2-1; the D is unclear. The V and J ends lost 0 bases and 4 bases respectively, with 10 bases between them. CDR1 is SGHVS, CDR2 FQNEAQ, per germline. This CDR3 is 15 amino acids long. The CDR3 DNA is TGTGCCAGCAGCTTAGCGACCGGAGAATACAATGAGCAGTTCTTC. Residues: CASSLATGEYNEQFF.

CDR3 loop: CASSYRVGETQYF. Here the CDR3 DNA reads TGTGCCAGCAGTTACCGAGTAGGGGAGACCCAGTACTTC. The chain combines TRBV6-6 with TRBJ2-5; D is unresolved. Trimming cost V 2 bases and J 5 bases, with 9 bases left between them. Looked up from germline, CDR1 is MNHNY and CDR2 is SVGAGI (reference sequence). The CDR3 is 13 amino acids.

This rearrangement joins TRBV2 to TRBJ2-3; 11 bases are a match to TRBD2. In germline, CDR1 is SNHLY, CDR2 FYNNEI. The CDR3 spans 18 residues. V dropped 5 bases and J dropped 2; count of bases not matched to a gene: 12. CDR3 residues: CASSIPGLAVITTDTQYF. The CDR3 nucleotides are TGTGCCAGCAGTATACCGGGACTAGCGGTTATTACCACAGATACGCAGTATTTT.

This clone has a handful of counts. Other DNA sequences in the same sample also yield this CDR3. The rearrangement uses TRBV15 and TRBJ1-1, with D perhaps TRBD1 (6 bases). Germline loops: CDR1 LNHNV, CDR2 YYDKDF (reference sequence). The CDR3 loop spans 13 amino acids. With 1 base removed from V and 5 bases from J, the gap between germline ends came to 8 bases. CDR3 in DNA: TGTGCCACCAGCAGAGTAGGGGGAACTGAAGCTTTCTTT. Protein product: CATSRVGGTEAFF.

This clone was seen a handful of times. The genes are TRBV5-1 and TRBJ2-7; 9 nucleotides line up with TRBD2. Germline trimming cut 0 bases from V and 5 bases from J; bases unmatched to any gene: 6. This CDR3 region has 15 residues. Germline CDR1 reads SGHRS; CDR2 reads YFSETQ. The CDR3 sequence is CASSLGGSGSHEQYF. As DNA, the CDR3 is TGCGCCAGCAGCTTGGGTGGTAGCGGGAGCCACGAGCAGTACTTC.

A few counts support this clone. The chain combines TRBV10-3 with TRBJ2-7, with 9 bases aligning to TRBD1. The J segment lost 7 bases and the V segment lost 5 bases, leaving 9 bases of the junction unmatched. The CDR3 has 14 residues. Looked up from germline, CDR1 is ENHRY and CDR2 is SYGVKD. CDR3 in amino acids: CAISTGTGSGEQYF. The CDR3 nucleotides read TGTGCCATCAGTACCGGGACAGGGTCGGGGGAGCAGTACTTC.

This clone was seen only a few times. This chain uses TRBV10-3 with TRBJ2-3, with D possibly being TRBD1 or TRBD2 (5 bases each). Germline loops: CDR1 ENHRY, CDR2 SYGVKD. CDR3 length: 15 residues. The V and J ends lost 2 bases and 1 base respectively, with 10 bases between them. CDR3 in amino acids: CAISESQGRTDTQYF. Written as DNA, the CDR3 is TGTGCCATCAGTGAGAGTCAGGGACGCACAGATACGCAGTATTTT.

This clone appeared a few times. V is TRBV15 and J is TRBJ2-5; 7 nucleotides line up with TRBD1. The V and J ends lost 0 bases and 13 bases, in that order; junction bases with no gene match: 14. The CDR3 loop spans 15 amino acids. Germline CDR1 is LNHNV and CDR2 is YYDKDF (reference sequence). The CDR3 coding sequence is TGTGCCACCAGCAGAGACCGGGACAGATTCGCGGCGCGGTACTTC. Its translation is CATSRDRDRFAARYF. Drawing the rest from reference TRBV15 and TRBJ2-5, the complete variable domain is DAMVIQNPRYQVTQFGKPVTLSCSQTLNHNVMYWYQQKSSQAPKLLFHYYDKDFNNEADTPDNFQSRRPNTSFCFLDIRSPGLGDTAMYLCATSRDRDRFAARYFGPGTRLLVL.

This clone was seen a few times. The V gene is TRBV10-3, the J gene TRBJ2-1; 7 bases agree with TRBD1. CDR1 and CDR2 (germline): ENHRY, SYGVKD. The CDR3 covers 16 residues. Trimming removed 5 bases from V and 6 bases from J; junction bases left unmatched: 13. CDR3 loop: CAISKTDREMSNEQFF. CDR3 DNA: TGTGCCATCAGTAAGACAGACAGGGAGATGAGCAATGAGCAGTTCTTC.

The rearrangement links TRBV13 to TRBJ2-3, with D maybe TRBD2 (5 bases). Looked up from germline, CDR1 is PRHDT and CDR2 is FYEKMQ (reference sequence). This CDR3 comprises 15 residues. V gave up 2 bases and J gave up 1 base, with 10 bases separating them. The CDR3 region is CASSLFAGGTDTQYF. The CDR3, as DNA: TGTGCCAGCAGCTTATTCGCGGGTGGCACAGATACGCAGTATTTT.